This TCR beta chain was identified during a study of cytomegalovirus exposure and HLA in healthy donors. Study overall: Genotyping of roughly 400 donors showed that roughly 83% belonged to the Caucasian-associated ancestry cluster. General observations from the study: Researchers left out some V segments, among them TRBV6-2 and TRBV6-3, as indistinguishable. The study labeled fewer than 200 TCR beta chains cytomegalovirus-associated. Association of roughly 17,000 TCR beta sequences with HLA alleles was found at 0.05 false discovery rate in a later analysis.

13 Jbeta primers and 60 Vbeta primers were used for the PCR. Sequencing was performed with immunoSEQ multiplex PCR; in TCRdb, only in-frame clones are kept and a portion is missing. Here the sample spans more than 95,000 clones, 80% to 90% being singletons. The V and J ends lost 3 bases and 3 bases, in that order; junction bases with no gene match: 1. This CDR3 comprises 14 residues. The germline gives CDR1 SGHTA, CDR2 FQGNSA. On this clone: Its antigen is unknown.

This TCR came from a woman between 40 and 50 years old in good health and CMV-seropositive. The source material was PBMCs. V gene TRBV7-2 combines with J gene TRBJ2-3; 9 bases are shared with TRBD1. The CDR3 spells CASSFDRGTDTQYF. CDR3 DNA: TGTGCCAGCAGCTTTGACAGGGGGACAGATACGCAGTATTTT. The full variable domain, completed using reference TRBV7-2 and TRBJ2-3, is GAGVSQSPSNKVTEKGKDVELRCDPISGHTALYWYRQSLGQGLEFLIYFQGNSAPDKSGLPSDRFSAERTGGSVSTLTIQRTQQEDSAVYLCASSFDRGTDTQYFGPGTRLTVL.